This T cell receptor (beta chain) was recorded in a study of CD8+CD57+ T cells in acquired aplastic anemia. Overall study: Sorted CD4+ and CD8+ cell DNA averaged roughly 3 ug. On average, healthy donors gave approximately 11 million reads for CD4+ cells.

The template for TCR beta VDJ and CDR3 sequence profiling was genomic DNA. Each CDR3 protein gets one entry after TCRdb re-called the reads with MiXCR. Altogether hundreds of thousands of distinct CDR3 sequences are present, 65% to 80% being singletons, with the ten largest covering approximately 4%. Details on this clonotype: Its antigen is as yet unknown.

CDR3 size: 16 residues. Looked up from germline, CDR1 is SGHTA and CDR2 is FQGNSA. The V gene end was trimmed by 1 base and the J gene end by 10 bases; junction bases not matched to a gene: 14. Study observations and caveats: Patients had roughly 30 CD8+ CDR3 sequences in common with controls (the shared set). Significance was not reached for CD8+ Simpson's diversity between patients and controls.

This clonotype was obtained from a human donor in good health, serving as a control. The sample comprised sorted CD4+, CD8+, or CD8+CD57+ T cells (not recorded which) from PBMCs. This rearrangement joins TRBV7-2 to TRBJ2-5; 8 bases are a match to TRBD1. The CDR3 region is CASSLEQGDHSPLQYF. CDR3 bases: TGTGCCAGCAGCTTAGAACAGGGGGATCATTCACCCCTCCAGTACTTC.